One and the same sample provided the 17 T cell receptor beta chains below, sequenced in a study of T cell clones after liver transplantation. Profiling relied on immunoSEQ multiplex PCR, and the TCRdb table lists in-frame clones only, not all of them. The data show about 76,000 clones, with less than 85% seen just once and 2.8% held by the top ten. The sequenced sample was CD4+ T cells from blood, obtained at the 22-month timepoint. Receptor source: a human patient who received a liver transplant. A subset of T cells may come from the graft donor.

V and J are TRBV25-1 and TRBJ1-2; D remains unclear. Germline CDR1 and CDR2: MGHDK and SYGVNS. The CDR3 is made up of 13 amino acids. Between the trimmed V and J ends, which lost 4 bases and 3 bases, there was a span of 9 bases. CDR3 in DNA: TGTGCCAGCAGTGCGGGGAGCTACTATGGCTACACCTTC. Translated, it gives CASSAGSYYGYTF.

The chain has TRBV4-3 and TRBJ2-1; D is undetermined. This CDR3 comprises 14 residues. Germline CDR1 LGHNA, CDR2 YSLEER. V was pared by 0 bases and J by 6 bases, with 9 bases between. CDR3 DNA: TGCGCCAGCAGCCAAGATTCCCTGTCCAATGAGCAGTTCTTC. It codes for CASSQDSLSNEQFF.

The chain joins TRBV28 to TRBJ1-1; D is possibly TRBD1 (5 bases). V lost 5 bases and J lost 6, with 19 bases in between. Looked up from germline, CDR1 is MDHEN and CDR2 is SYDVKM. This CDR3 region has 15 residues. DNA for the CDR3: TGTGCCAGCAGTCCAGGGACGGCCCAAAGGGCTGAAGCTTTCTTT. Residues: CASSPGTAQRAEAFF. The entire variable domain, with the rest obtained from reference TRBV28 and TRBJ1-1, is as follows: DVKVTQSSRYLVKRTGEKVFLECVQDMDHENMFWYRQDPGLGLRLIYFSYDVKMKEKGDIPEGYSVSREKKERFSLILESASTNQTSMYLCASSPGTAQRAEAFFGQGTRLTVV.

Here the CDR3 DNA reads TGTGCCAGCAGCCCCCGGGAATCCTACAATGAGCAGTTCTTC. Protein sequence: CASSPRESYNEQFF. The J gene is TRBJ2-1, the V gene TRBV7-2, with D tentatively TRBD2 (5 bases). CDR1 is SGHTA, CDR2 FQGNSA, per germline. With 5 bases removed from V and 1 base from J, the gap between germline ends came to 9 bases. The CDR3 loop spans 14 amino acids.

This chain uses TRBV30 with TRBJ1-2; D possibly corresponds to TRBD1 (6 bases). The germline CDR1 and CDR2 sequences are GTSNPN and SVGIG (reference sequence). V lost 5 bases, J lost 5 bases, and 12 bases lay in between. The CDR3 consists of 12 residues. CDR3 sequence (DNA): TGTGCCTGGTTTACAGGGTTTTATGGCTACACCTTC. It translates to CAWFTGFYGYTF.

This clone was observed a few times. The chain joins TRBV19 to TRBJ1-2, with 8 bases identical to TRBD1. Trimming took 7 bases from V and 4 from J; bases not matched to a gene: 5. The germline V gene encodes CDR1 LNHDA and CDR2 SQIVND (reference sequence). The CDR3 is 13 residues long. The CDR3 region is CASTGGEAYGYTF. The CDR3 DNA is TGTGCCAGTACAGGGGGCGAAGCCTATGGCTACACCTTC.

J is TRBJ1-6 and V is TRBV9; 7 positions agree with TRBD1. The CDR3 sequence is 17 residues long. Germline loops: CDR1 SGDLS, CDR2 YYNGEE. The V gene end was trimmed by 1 base and the J gene end by 4 bases; junction bases not matched to a gene: 8. CDR3 nucleotides: TGTGCCAGCAGCGTAACAGCCGGGACAGATTATAATTCACCCCTCCACTTT. This codes for CASSVTAGTDYNSPLHF.

CDR3 DNA: TGTGCCAGCAGCGGTAGCGGGGCTAGCACAGATACGCAGTATTTT. It codes for CASSGSGASTDTQYF. V usage is TRBV5-5 and J usage is TRBJ2-3, with 8 bases aligning to TRBD2. Trimming at V came to 4 bases and at J to 0 bases, leaving 4 bases not matched to a gene. The CDR3 is made up of 15 amino acids. The germline CDR1 and CDR2 sequences are SGHKS and YYEKEE (reference sequence).

V is TRBV6-5 and J is TRBJ1-3; the D gene is possibly TRBD1 (5 bases). This CDR3 region has 16 residues. From germline, CDR1 is MNHEY and CDR2 SVGAGI. V gave up 0 bases and J gave up 2 bases, with 11 bases separating them. CDR3 sequence (DNA): TGTGCCAGCAGTTACTCTGGGGGGGGAACTGGAAACACCATATATTTT. It yields the protein CASSYSGGGTGNTIYF.

The V gene is TRBV28, the J gene TRBJ1-4; D possibly corresponds to TRBD1 (5 bases). Germline lookup yields CDR1 MDHEN and CDR2 SYDVKM. Trimming took 5 bases from V and 0 from J, leaving 13 bases between them. CDR3 size: 16 residues. The CDR3: CASSGWDGATNEKLFF. The CDR3 region has the DNA TGTGCCAGCAGTGGGTGGGACGGTGCAACTAATGAAAAACTGTTTTTT.

This chain connects TRBV6-1 to TRBJ2-7; 10 bases are shared with TRBD1. Germline V gene sequence: CDR1 MNHNS, CDR2 SASEGT. With V trimmed by 7 bases and J by 7 bases, 10 bases remained unmatched. The CDR3 spans 14 residues. CDR3 residues: CASNWDRGSFEQYF. The CDR3 DNA reads TGTGCCAGCAATTGGGACAGGGGTTCGTTTGAGCAGTACTTC.

CDR3 amino acids: CASSMGSQGTQYF. CDR3 coding DNA: TGTGCCAGTAGTATGGGTAGCCAGGGGACCCAGTACTTC. The chain uses TRBV19 and TRBJ2-5; tentative D call: TRBD1 (5 bases). The CDR3 spans 13 residues. Trimming stripped 3 bases from V and 7 bases from J, with 12 bases between. In germline, CDR1 is LNHDA, CDR2 SQIVND (reference sequence). The variable domain in full, with the rest retrieved from reference TRBV19 and TRBJ2-5, is DGGITQSPKYLFRKEGQNVTLSCEQNLNHDAMYWYRQDPGQGLRLIYYSQIVNDFQKGDIAEGYSVSREKKESFPLTVTSAQKNPTAFYLCASSMGSQGTQYFGPGTRLLVL.

V gene TRBV11-1 combines with J gene TRBJ2-1, with 9 bases identical to TRBD1. The CDR3 covers 16 residues. V was pared by 4 bases and J by 0 bases, with 4 bases of the junction left unmatched. Germline V gives CDR1 SGHAT, CDR2 FQDESV (reference sequence). CDR3 protein: CASSYGTGNSYNEQFF. In DNA form, the CDR3 reads TGTGCCAGCAGCTACGGGACAGGGAACTCCTACAATGAGCAGTTCTTC.

This rearrangement joins TRBV11-1 to TRBJ2-7; tentatively, D is TRBD1 (6 bases). CDR1 is SGHAT and CDR2 is FQDESV in the germline V gene (reference sequence). The ends were cut back, 1 base at V and 7 bases at J, with 14 bases in the middle. The length of the CDR3 is 14 residues. CDR3 coding DNA: TGTGCCAGCAGCTTAGAAGGGACACGAACAGAGCAGTACTTC. It yields the protein CASSLEGTRTEQYF. Variable domain in full (rest from reference TRBV11-1 and TRBJ2-7): EAEVAQSPRYKITEKSQAVAFWCDPISGHATLYWYRQILGQGPELLVQFQDESVVDDSQLPKDRFSAERLKGVDSTLKIQPAELGDSAMYLCASSLEGTRTEQYFGPGTRLTVT.

The rearrangement joins TRBV25-1 to TRBJ1-1; 10 bases agree with TRBD1. The CDR3 length is 12 residues. V lost 5 bases to trimming and J lost 9 bases; unmatched junction nucleotides: 3. CDR1 and CDR2 from the germline V gene are MGHDK and SYGVNS. The CDR3 coding sequence is TGTGCCAGCAGTCAGACAGGGGGCCAAGCTTTCTTT. Protein product: CASSQTGGQAFF. Full variable domain (outside the CDR3, taken from reference TRBV25-1 and TRBJ1-1): EADIYQTPRYLVIGTGKKITLECSQTMGHDKMYWYQQDPGMELHLIHYSYGVNSTEKGDLSSESTVSRIRTEHFPLTLESARPSHTSQYLCASSQTGGQAFFGQGTRLTVV.

This rearrangement joins TRBV28 to TRBJ1-4; 10 positions agree with TRBD1. The CDR3 consists of 14 residues. J was trimmed by 7 bases and V by 8 bases; bases with no gene match: 7. CDR1 is MDHEN, CDR2 SYDVKM, per germline. CDR3 sequence: CASVRTGGGEKLFF. The CDR3 coding sequence is TGTGCCAGCGTTCGGACAGGGGGGGGTGAAAAACTGTTTTTT. The whole variable domain, remainder taken from reference TRBV28 and TRBJ1-4, is DVKVTQSSRYLVKRTGEKVFLECVQDMDHENMFWYRQDPGLGLRLIYFSYDVKMKEKGDIPEGYSVSREKKERFSLILESASTNQTSMYLCASVRTGGGEKLFFGSGTQLSVL.

The chain links TRBV7-3 to TRBJ2-1; D may be TRBD1 (6 bases). V shed 1 base and J shed 4 bases, with 14 bases lying between them. This CDR3 has 16 amino acids. Germline V lookup: CDR1 SGHTA, CDR2 FQGTGA. CDR3 nucleotides: TGTGCCAGCAGCTTAAACCCCGGACAGAGTTACAATGAGCAGTTCTTC. Amino acids: CASSLNPGQSYNEQFF.